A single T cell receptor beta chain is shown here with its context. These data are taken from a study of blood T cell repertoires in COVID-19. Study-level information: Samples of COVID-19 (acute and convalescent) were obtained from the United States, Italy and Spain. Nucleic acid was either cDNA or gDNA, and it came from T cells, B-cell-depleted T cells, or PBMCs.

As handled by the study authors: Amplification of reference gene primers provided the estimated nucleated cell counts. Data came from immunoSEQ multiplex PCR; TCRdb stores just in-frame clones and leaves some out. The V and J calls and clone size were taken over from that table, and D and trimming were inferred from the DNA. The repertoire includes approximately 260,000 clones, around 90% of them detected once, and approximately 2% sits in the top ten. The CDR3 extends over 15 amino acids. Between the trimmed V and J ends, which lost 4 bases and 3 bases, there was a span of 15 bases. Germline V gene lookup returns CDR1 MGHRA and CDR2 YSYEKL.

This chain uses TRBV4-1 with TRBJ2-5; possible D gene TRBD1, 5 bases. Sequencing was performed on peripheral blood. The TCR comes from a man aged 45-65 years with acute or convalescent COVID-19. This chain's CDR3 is CASSLRVQVKETQYF. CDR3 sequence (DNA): TGCGCCAGCAGCCTAAGGGTACAGGTAAAAGAGACCCAGTACTTC.